Below are 28 T cell receptor beta chains sequenced from a single sample in a study of regulatory T cells in long-lasting Graves disease. Time point denoted: newly diagnosed GD, antithyroid drugs for less than 3 months. RNA extracted from PBMCs served as the sequencing template. The authors built TCR beta libraries using iRepertoire HTBI primers and Arm-PCR of CDR3 regions. MiXCR, applied by TCRdb to the multiplex PCR reads, yields one record per CDR3 protein. The sample includes approximately 350,000 distinct CDR3 sequences, 16% of them seen just once. These data were likewise used in another study, on T cells in Graves' hyperthyroidism and ophthalmopathy.

The sample in question was peripheral blood mononuclear cells (PBMCs), obtained at new diagnosis, from a patient treated with antithyroid drugs. The receptors come from a man between 35 and 55 years old with Graves disease.

This clonotype was seen a handful of times. The chain joins TRBV10-3 to TRBJ2-6; D assignment may be TRBD1 or TRBD2 (5 bases each). Between the trimmed V and J ends, which lost 4 bases and 0 bases, there was a span of 13 bases. CDR3 length: 17 residues. Germline CDR1 reads ENHRY; CDR2 reads SYGVKD. CDR3 amino acids: CAISGAGRNSGANVLTF. The CDR3 DNA reads as TGTGCCATCAGTGGGGCAGGGAGAAACTCTGGGGCCAACGTCCTGACTTTC.

This clonotype was seen a handful of times. This sequence joins TRBV4-1 and TRBJ1-2, with TRBD1 identical over 9 bases. Trimming cost V 4 bases and J 0 bases; bases outside gene matches: 9. Germline CDR1 reads MGHRA; CDR2 reads YSYEKL. There are 17 residues in the CDR3. This CDR3 is CASSLGTGWMTNYGYTF. Here the CDR3 DNA reads TGCGCCAGCAGCCTCGGGACAGGGTGGATGACTAACTATGGCTACACCTTC.

This clonotype appeared many times. The chain has TRBV5-1 and TRBJ2-1; 7 nucleotides align to TRBD2. This CDR3 region has 16 residues. The ends lost 4 bases at V and 2 bases at J; junction bases unmatched: 9. CDR1 and CDR2 (germline): SGHRS, YFSETQ. The CDR3 protein is CASSGGAGEPYNEQFF. The CDR3 region has the DNA TGCGCCAGCAGCGGTGGGGCGGGGGAGCCCTACAATGAGCAGTTCTTC.

A note on this clonotype: A much bigger clone sits one base away, suggesting this may be a read error. This chain links TRBV20-1 with TRBJ2-2; TRBD2 agrees at 9 bases. Per the germline V gene, CDR1 is DFQATT and CDR2 is SNEGSKA (reference sequence). This CDR3 contains 13 residues. CDR3 coding DNA: TGCAGTGCGGAGCGGGGGGCCACCGGGAAGCTGTTTTTT. Its translation: CSAERGATGKLFF.

Ten or more counts support this clonotype. V gene TRBV5-1 combines with J gene TRBJ2-3, with 8 bases fitting TRBD1. The CDR3 runs to 17 residues. The germline V gene encodes CDR1 SGHRS and CDR2 YFSETQ. V shed 2 bases, J shed 3 bases, and the junction held 11 bases outside the gene matches. The CDR3 loop reads CASSFALRGPRTDTQYF. The DNA of the CDR3 is TGCGCCAGCAGCTTCGCTCTCAGGGGGCCGAGAACAGATACGCAGTATTTT.

This clonotype has a count of ten or more. The J gene is TRBJ1-5, the V gene TRBV28; D perhaps matches TRBD1 (5 bases). The CDR3 loop spans 15 amino acids. V dropped 3 bases and J dropped 0 bases, with 9 bases sitting between them. Per germline, CDR1 MDHEN and CDR2 SYDVKM. The CDR3 loop reads CASSLGGFSNQPQHF. The CDR3 DNA is TGTGCCAGCAGTTTGGGGGGTTTTAGCAATCAGCCCCAGCATTTT.

This clonotype was seen ten or more times. The chain carries TRBV6-1 and TRBJ2-3; D possibly uses TRBD1 or TRBD2 (5 bases each). The germline V gene has CDR1 MNHNS and CDR2 SASEGT. Trimming shortened V by 7 bases and J by 0 bases, and 11 bases separated the two germline ends. The CDR3 is 14 residues long. This CDR3 is CASIFGASTDTQYF. The DNA of the CDR3 is TGTGCCAGCATTTTCGGGGCTAGCACAGATACGCAGTATTTT.

Many counts were recorded for this clonotype. The chain recombines TRBV19 with TRBJ1-4, with 7 bases aligning to TRBD1. With V trimmed by 5 bases and J by 6 bases, 6 bases remained unmatched. Looked up from germline, CDR1 is LNHDA and CDR2 is SQIVND (reference sequence). This CDR3 comprises 14 residues. The CDR3 loop reads CASSHRQGDEKLFF. CDR3 nucleotide sequence: TGTGCCAGTAGTCATCGACAGGGTGATGAAAAACTGTTTTTT. Looking up the rest from reference TRBV19 and TRBJ1-4 gives the full variable domain: DGGITQSPKYLFRKEGQNVTLSCEQNLNHDAMYWYRQDPGQGLRLIYYSQIVNDFQKGDIAEGYSVSREKKESFPLTVTSAQKNPTAFYLCASSHRQGDEKLFFGSGTQLSVL.

This clonotype was detected many times. The V gene is TRBV6-2 or TRBV6-3, the J gene TRBJ2-4; D unresolved. Germline values: CDR1 MNHEY, CDR2 SVGEGT. The V end lost 7 bases, the J end lost 0 bases, and 10 bases lay between the germline ends. The CDR3 is made up of 14 amino acids. The CDR3 nucleotides read TGTGCCAGCACCCCACGAGGAGCCAAAAACATTCAGTACTTC. Its translation: CASTPRGAKNIQYF.

This clonotype occurred many times. The rearrangement links TRBV20-1 to TRBJ1-1; no definite D call. The length of the CDR3 is 13 residues. The germline CDR1 and CDR2 sequences are DFQATT and SNEGSKA (reference sequence). Trimming removed 2 bases at V and 12 bases at J, with 19 bases between. Here the CDR3 DNA reads TGCAGTGCTAGATATGTTAGGGAACGCGAAACTTTCTTT. It is translated as CSARYVRERETFF.

The rearrangement links TRBV5-1 to TRBJ2-2, with D perhaps given as TRBD1 or TRBD2 (6 bases each). V shed 4 bases and J shed 7 bases, with 20 bases lying between them. Germline CDR1 SGHRS, CDR2 YFSETQ. CDR3 length: 16 amino acids. CDR3 sequence (DNA): TGCGCCAGCAGCCCCCGGGGAGGCCTAGGGGGCGGGGAGCTGTTTTTT. Amino acid sequence: CASSPRGGLGGGELFF.

V is TRBV20-1 and J is TRBJ2-7; D gene uncertain. With 1 base removed from V and 4 bases from J, the gap between germline ends came to 11 bases. CDR1 and CDR2 (germline): DFQATT, SNEGSKA (reference sequence). This CDR3 is built from 13 residues. The CDR3 DNA reads TGCAGTGCTAGAGTTTCCCAAAAGTACGAGCAGTACTTC. This gives the protein CSARVSQKYEQYF.

This clonotype was found a few times. This rearrangement joins TRBV12-3 or TRBV12-4 to TRBJ1-2; 7 bases fit TRBD1. CDR3 length equals 13 residues. The V and J ends lost 6 bases and 7 bases, in that order; junction bases with no gene match: 8. CDR3 protein: CASSIQGYSGYTF. DNA of the CDR3: TGTGCCAGCAGCATACAGGGGTACAGTGGCTACACCTTC.

This clonotype was observed a handful of times. The chain employs TRBV4-1 and TRBJ1-6, with no clear D. Germline loops: CDR1 MGHRA, CDR2 YSYEKL. CDR3 length equals 15 residues. The V and J ends lost 0 bases and 10 bases respectively, with 13 bases between them. The CDR3 DNA reads as TGCGCCAGCAGCCAAGATGAACGGGGTTGGTCACCCCTCCACTTT. Translated: CASSQDERGWSPLHF.

In this sample, this clonotype turned up many times. The chain employs TRBV18 and TRBJ2-6; D is undetermined. The CDR3 covers 14 residues. The germline V gene has CDR1 KGHSH and CDR2 LQKENI. Trimming took 5 bases from V and 4 from J, leaving 9 bases between them. CDR3 sequence reads: CASSGDSGANVLTF. CDR3 coding DNA: TGTGCCAGCTCAGGGGATTCAGGGGCCAACGTCCTGACTTTC.

This clonotype occurred once. The CDR3 spells CASSPEVGAGQPQHF. DNA of the CDR3: TGCGCCAGCAGCCCTGAAGTGGGGGCAGGGCAGCCCCAGCATTTT. The V gene is TRBV5-1, the J gene TRBJ1-5; D is possibly TRBD1 (6 bases). Between the trimmed V and J ends, which lost 4 bases and 7 bases, there was a span of 18 bases. The CDR3 runs 15 residues. Per germline, CDR1 SGHRS and CDR2 YFSETQ.

The sample holds a few counts of this clonotype. For the CDR3, the DNA is TGTGCCAGCAGCTTAGGACTAGCGGGGATACACTACGAGCAGTACTTC. As protein: CASSLGLAGIHYEQYF. The chain recombines TRBV11-2 with TRBJ2-7; 11 bases agree with TRBD2. The CDR3 is 16 amino acids. The V gene's germline CDR1 is SGHAT and CDR2 FQNNGV. The trim removed 1 base at V and 3 bases at J, leaving 5 bases unmatched.

This clonotype was seen many times. V is TRBV9 and J is TRBJ2-1; 10 positions match TRBD2. The CDR3 is made up of 15 amino acids. Germline CDR1 reads SGDLS; CDR2 reads YYNGEE. V was pared by 1 base and J by 11 bases, with 9 bases of the junction left unmatched. CDR3 in DNA: TGTGCCAGCAGCGTACGAGCGGGGGGGGCGCCCCAGCAGTTCTTC. This sequence encodes CASSVRAGGAPQQFF.

This clonotype was counted between two and nine times. The rearrangement links TRBV7-9 to TRBJ2-3; 10 bases are shared with TRBD2. J was trimmed by 0 bases and V by 1 base; bases with no gene match: 13. Germline V CDR1 and CDR2: SEHNR, FQNEAQ (reference sequence). The CDR3 loop spans 20 amino acids. The CDR3 DNA reads as TGTGCCAGCAGCTTAGGGTTTTTAACTAGCGGGGAGTCTAGCACAGATACGCAGTATTTT. Translation: CASSLGFLTSGESSTDTQYF. Variable domain in full (rest from reference TRBV7-9 and TRBJ2-3): DTGVSQNPRHKITKRGQNVTFRCDPISEHNRLYWYRQTLGQGPEFLTYFQNEAQLEKSRLLSDRFSAERPKGSFSTLEIQRTEQGDSAMYLCASSLGFLTSGESSTDTQYFGPGTRLTVL.

This clonotype was seen many times. The J gene is TRBJ1-3, the V gene TRBV3-1; the D gene is possibly TRBD1 (6 bases). The CDR3 is 14 residues long. Germline V gene data show CDR1 as LGHDT and CDR2 as YNNKEL (reference sequence). V dropped 4 bases and J dropped 7 bases, with 14 bases sitting between them. The CDR3 DNA reads as TGTGCCAGCAGCCTCCCGGAGAGGGGGAACACCATATATTTT. Translated: CASSLPERGNTIYF.

This clonotype was recorded at least ten times. The gene calls are TRBV4-2 and TRBJ2-5, with a weak D call TRBD2 (6 bases). The CDR3 contains 15 residues. Germline values: CDR1 LGHNA, CDR2 YNFKEQ. V was clipped by 5 bases and J by 0 bases, with 13 bases between them. The chain's CDR3 is CASSTGVKDQETQYF. In DNA, the CDR3 is TGTGCCAGCAGCACGGGGGTGAAGGACCAAGAGACCCAGTACTTC.

This clonotype was observed at least ten times. This chain links TRBV11-1 with TRBJ1-5; D is undetermined. Germline CDR1 and CDR2: SGHAT and FQDESV (reference sequence). The CDR3 is made up of 13 amino acids. The V end lost 6 bases, the J end lost 4 bases, and 10 bases lay between the germline ends. CDR3 sequence (DNA): TGTGCCAGCAGTCCGAACAAAAATCAGCCCCAGCATTTT. This sequence encodes CASSPNKNQPQHF.

The table lists this clonotype with many counts. The J gene is TRBJ2-7, the V gene TRBV2; maybe TRBD2 (5 bases). The V and J ends lost 6 bases and 6 bases respectively, with 9 bases between them. Germline assignment: CDR1 SNHLY and CDR2 FYNNEI. The CDR3 consists of 11 residues. CDR3 nucleotides: TGTGCCAGCAGGGAGGTGGGCGAGCAGTACTTC. Its protein is CASREVGEQYF.

Ten or more counts support this clonotype. The CDR3 region is CASSPSGRDTQYF. CDR3 bases: TGTGCCAGCAGCCCTAGCGGGCGGGATACGCAGTATTTT. The gene calls are TRBV3-1 and TRBJ2-3, with 8 bases matching TRBD2. The germline CDR1 and CDR2 sequences are LGHDT and YNNKEL (reference sequence). Trimming at V came to 4 bases and at J to 6 bases, leaving 3 bases not matched to a gene. The CDR3 totals 13 residues.

This clonotype was counted only a few times. The rearrangement links TRBV7-2 to TRBJ2-5; a possible D gene is TRBD2 (5 bases). V was pared by 0 bases and J by 5 bases, with 13 bases between. The germline CDR1 and CDR2 sequences are SGHTA and FQGNSA. CDR3 size: 15 residues. CDR3 loop: CASSLATLRGETQYF. The CDR3 DNA follows: TGTGCCAGCAGCTTAGCGACGCTCCGAGGGGAGACCCAGTACTTC.

This clonotype appeared a few times. V gene TRBV20-1 combines with J gene TRBJ1-1; D uncertain. Trimming took 0 bases from V and 1 from J, leaving 3 bases between them. CDR1 is DFQATT and CDR2 is SNEGSKA in the germline V gene (reference sequence). The CDR3 runs to 12 residues. The CDR3 DNA reads as TGCAGTGCTAGAGAGGGGAACACTGAAGCTTTCTTT. It encodes CSAREGNTEAFF.

This clonotype appeared many times. The CDR3 region has the DNA TGCGCCAGCAGCCAATTCCGACTAGCGGGGGGTAGCAATGAGCAGTTCTTC. Amino acids: CASSQFRLAGGSNEQFF. V usage is TRBV4-1 and J usage is TRBJ2-1; 13 bases are a match to TRBD2. V gave up 2 bases and J gave up 6 bases; unmatched junction bases: 7. The CDR3 has 17 amino acids. Germline V CDR1 and CDR2: MGHRA, YSYEKL.

This clonotype was observed at least ten times. This chain links TRBV30 with TRBJ2-1; D unclear. The germline CDR1 and CDR2 sequences are GTSNPN and SVGIG (reference sequence). Trimming shortened V by 5 bases and J by 2 bases, and 7 bases separated the two germline ends. The CDR3 is made up of 12 amino acids. CDR3 loop: CAWGRTYNEQFF. DNA for the CDR3: TGTGCCTGGGGACGAACCTACAATGAGCAGTTCTTC.